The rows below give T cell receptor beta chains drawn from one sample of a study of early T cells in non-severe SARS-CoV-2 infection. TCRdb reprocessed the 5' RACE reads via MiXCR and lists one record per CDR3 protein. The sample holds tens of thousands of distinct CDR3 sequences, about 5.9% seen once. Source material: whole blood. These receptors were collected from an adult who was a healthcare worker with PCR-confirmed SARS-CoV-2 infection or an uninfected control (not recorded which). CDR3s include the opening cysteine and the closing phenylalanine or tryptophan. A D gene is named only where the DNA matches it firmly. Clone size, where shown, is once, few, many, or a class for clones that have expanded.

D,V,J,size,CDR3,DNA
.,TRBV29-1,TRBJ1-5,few,CSVGDRGNQPQHF,TGCAGCGTTGGGGATAGGGGCAATCAGCCCCAGCATTTT
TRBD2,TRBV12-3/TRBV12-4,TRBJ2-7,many,CASSLIAGGPEQYF,TGTGCCAGCAGTTTAATAGCGGGGGGGCCGGAGCAGTACTTC
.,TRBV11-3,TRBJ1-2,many,CASSLGGGQTGGYTF,TGTGCCAGCAGCTTAGGAGGTGGACAGACCGGTGGCTACACCTTC
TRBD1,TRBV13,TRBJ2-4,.,CASSLGQGMGIQYF,TGTGCCAGCAGCTTAGGACAGGGGATGGGCATTCAGTACTTC
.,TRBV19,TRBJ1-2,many,CASSDHQGYTNYGYTF,TGTGCCAGTAGCGATCATCAGGGGTACACTAACTATGGCTACACCTTC
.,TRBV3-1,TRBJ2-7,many,CASSQTPLSSYEQYF,TGTGCCAGCAGCCAGACCCCCCTAAGCTCCTACGAGCAGTACTTC
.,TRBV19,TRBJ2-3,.,CASQDGRASTYTQYF,TGTGCCAGCCAAGACGGGCGGGCTAGCACATATACGCAGTATTTT
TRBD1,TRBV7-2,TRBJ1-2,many,CASSPRTRDRRDYGYTF,TGTGCCAGCAGCCCTAGAACCCGGGACAGGAGGGACTATGGCTACACCTTC
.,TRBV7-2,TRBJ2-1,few,CASSLEVSYNEQFF,TGTGCCAGCAGCTTAGAGGTCAGTTACAATGAGCAGTTCTTC
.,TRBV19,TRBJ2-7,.,CASSMNGLGGLYEQYF,TGTGCCAGTAGTATGAACGGGCTCGGCGGCCTCTACGAGCAGTACTTC
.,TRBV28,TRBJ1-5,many,CASSLSGFRQPQHF,TGTGCCAGCAGTTTATCAGGGTTTCGTCAGCCCCAGCATTTT
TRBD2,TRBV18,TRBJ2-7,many,CASSLTREGAYEQYF,TGTGCCAGCTCCCTAACTCGGGAGGGAGCTTACGAGCAGTACTTC
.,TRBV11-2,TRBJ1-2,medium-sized,CASSIGQLDGYTF,TGTGCCAGCAGCATCGGACAATTGGATGGCTACACCTTC
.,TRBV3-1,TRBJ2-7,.,CASSQHYEQYF,TGTGCCAGCAGCCAACACTACGAGCAGTACTTC
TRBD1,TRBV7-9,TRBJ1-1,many,CASSPRQGNTEAFF,TGTGCCAGCAGCCCCAGACAGGGTAACACTGAAGCTTTCTTT
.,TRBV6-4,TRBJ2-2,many,CASSIEAGTGELFF,TGTGCCAGCAGCATAGAGGCGGGCACCGGGGAGCTGTTTTTT
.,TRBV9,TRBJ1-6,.,CASSVAAAINNSPLHF,TGTGCCAGCAGCGTAGCGGCAGCTATCAATAATTCACCCCTCCACTTT
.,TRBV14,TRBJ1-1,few,CASSQDRRIEAFF,TGTGCCAGCAGCCAAGACCGCAGGATCGAAGCTTTCTTT
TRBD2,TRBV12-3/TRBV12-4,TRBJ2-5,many,CASSSWGRGETQYF,TGTGCCAGCAGTTCGTGGGGGAGGGGAGAGACCCAGTACTTC
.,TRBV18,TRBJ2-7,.,CASSPGQGRDEQYF,TGTGCCAGCTCACCGGGGCAGGGTCGCGACGAGCAGTACTTC
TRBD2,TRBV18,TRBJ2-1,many,CASSPSLAGGPNNEQFF,TGTGCCAGCTCACCCTCACTAGCGGGGGGGCCCAACAATGAGCAGTTCTTC
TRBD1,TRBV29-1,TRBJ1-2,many,CSVGAGGATNYGYTF,TGCAGCGTTGGGGCAGGGGGCGCGACTAACTATGGCTACACCTTC
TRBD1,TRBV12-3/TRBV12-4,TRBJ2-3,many,CASSLETGGMSSTDTQYF,TGTGCCAGCAGTTTAGAGACAGGGGGCATGAGTAGCACAGATACGCAGTATTTT
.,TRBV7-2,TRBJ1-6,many,CASSLASPPGNSPLHF,TGTGCCAGCAGCTTAGCCAGCCCCCCCGGTAATTCACCCCTCCACTTT
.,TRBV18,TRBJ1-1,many,CASSPRQTEAFF,TGTGCCAGCTCACCAAGACAGACTGAAGCTTTCTTT
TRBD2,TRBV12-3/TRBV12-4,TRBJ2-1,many,CASTISGALNEQFF,TGTGCCAGCACCATTAGCGGGGCTTTAAATGAGCAGTTCTTC
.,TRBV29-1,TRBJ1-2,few,CSEGSGYTF,TGCAGCGAGGGCTCGGGCTACACCTTC
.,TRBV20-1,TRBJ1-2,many,CSARDGSKITNYGYTF,TGCAGTGCCAGAGATGGGAGTAAAATTACTAACTATGGCTACACCTTC
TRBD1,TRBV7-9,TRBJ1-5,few,CASSSGTGGNQPQHF,TGTGCCAGCAGCTCCGGGACAGGGGGTAATCAGCCCCAGCATTTT
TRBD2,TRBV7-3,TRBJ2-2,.,CASSLSPSGGRTGELFF,TGTGCCAGCAGCTTAAGCCCTAGCGGGGGGCGCACCGGGGAGCTGTTTTTT
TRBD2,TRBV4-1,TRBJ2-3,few,CASSQEKAGGTDTQYF,TGCGCCAGCAGCCAAGAGAAGGCGGGGGGTACAGATACGCAGTATTTT
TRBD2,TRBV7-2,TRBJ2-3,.,CASSLTSGGGGYTDTQYF,TGTGCCAGCAGCTTGACTAGCGGGGGCGGGGGATACACAGATACGCAGTATTTT
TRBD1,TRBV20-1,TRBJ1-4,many,CSARDRDRGREKLFF,TGCAGTGCTAGAGATAGGGACAGGGGGAGGGAAAAACTGTTTTTT
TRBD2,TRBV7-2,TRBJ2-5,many,CASSLAGRGETQYF,TGTGCCAGCAGCTTAGCGGGGAGGGGAGAGACCCAGTACTTC
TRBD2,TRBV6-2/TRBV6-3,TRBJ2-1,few,CASRLAGLTHNEQFF,TGTGCCAGCAGGCTAGCGGGCCTCACGCACAATGAGCAGTTCTTC
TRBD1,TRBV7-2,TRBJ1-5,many,CASSLGPGGGQPQHF,TGTGCCAGCAGCTTAGGGCCAGGGGGCGGCCAGCCCCAGCATTTT